This T cell receptor (beta chain) originates from a study of cytomegalovirus exposure and HLA in healthy donors. General study results and limits: The authors listed 164 TCR beta chains as cytomegalovirus-associated. Most CMV-associated TCR beta chains were later found to appear HLA-restricted. CMV serostatus was the only immune exposure information that was available.

PCR used 60 Vbeta primers and 13 Jbeta primers. Sequencing used immunoSEQ multiplex PCR; TCRdb keeps in-frame clones, though not all of them. The sample includes 150,000 to 200,000 clones, 75% to 90% seen only once; the top ten take approximately 2%. With regard to this clone: Its antigen remains unknown.

Trimming cost V 6 bases and J 3 bases; bases outside gene matches: 6. The CDR3 spans 15 residues. Looked up from germline, CDR1 is MNHNY and CDR2 is SVGAGI (reference sequence). Sequencing was performed on PBMCs. The receptor was derived from a woman aged 18-29 years in good health and CMV-seronegative. The rearrangement links TRBV6-6 to TRBJ2-1, with 9 bases matching TRBD2. CDR3 coding DNA: TGTGCCAGCAGGGGGACGACTAGCGGCTACAATGAGCAGTTCTTC. Translation: CASRGTTSGYNEQFF.